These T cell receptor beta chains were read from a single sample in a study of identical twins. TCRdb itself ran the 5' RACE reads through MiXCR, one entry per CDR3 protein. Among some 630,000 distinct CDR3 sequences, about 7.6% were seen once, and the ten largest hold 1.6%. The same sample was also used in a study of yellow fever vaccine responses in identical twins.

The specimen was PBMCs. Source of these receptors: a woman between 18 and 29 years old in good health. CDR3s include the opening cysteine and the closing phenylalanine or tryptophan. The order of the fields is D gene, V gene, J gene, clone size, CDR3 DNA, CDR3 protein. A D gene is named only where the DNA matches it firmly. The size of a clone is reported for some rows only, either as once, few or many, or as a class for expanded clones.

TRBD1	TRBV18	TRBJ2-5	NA	TGTGCCAGCTCACCAGTAACCGGGACAGGGGGCGCGGAGACCCAGTACTTC	CASSPVTGTGGAETQYF
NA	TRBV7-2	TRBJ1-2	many	TGTGCCAGCAGCTTAGTGGTGACAGACTATGGCTACACCTTC	CASSLVVTDYGYTF
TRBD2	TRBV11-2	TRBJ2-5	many	TGTGCCAGCAGCTCCCGGACTAGCGGGGTAGTAGGACAAGAGACCCAGTACTTC	CASSSRTSGVVGQETQYF
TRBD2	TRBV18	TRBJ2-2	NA	TGTGCCAGCTCACCACCACTAGCGGGACCCCCGAACACCGGGGAGCTGTTTTTT	CASSPPLAGPPNTGELFF
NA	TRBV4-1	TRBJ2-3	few	TGCGCCAGCAGCCCCCAGTGGGGGGGCACCTTCACAGATACGCAGTATTTT	CASSPQWGGTFTDTQYF
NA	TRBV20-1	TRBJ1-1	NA	TGCAGTGCAGCACAGGGAGGGAACACTGAAGCTTTCTTT	CSAAQGGNTEAFF
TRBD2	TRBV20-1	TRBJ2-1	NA	TGCAGTGCTAGAGGGGCCAGCGGGGGTTTGAACAATGAGCAGTTCTTC	CSARGASGGLNNEQFF
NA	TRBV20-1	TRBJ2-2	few	TGCAGTGCGGAGTACAGGAACGAACTAGCTCACACCGGGGAGCTGTTTTTT	CSAEYRNELAHTGELFF
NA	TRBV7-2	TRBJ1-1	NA	TGTGCCAGCAGCTCAGGGTTGCAGGGTTTGGTTGCCTTT	CASSSGLQGLVAF
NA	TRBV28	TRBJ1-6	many	TGTGCCAGCAGTTTCGGATTTCGGCCGAGTTCCAGCTCCTATAATTCACCCCTCCACTTT	CASSFGFRPSSSSYNSPLHF
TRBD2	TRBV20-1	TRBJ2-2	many	TGCAGTGCTAGCGTGGGCCTAGCGGACACCGGGGAGCTGTTTTTT	CSASVGLADTGELFF
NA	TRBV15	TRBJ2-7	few	TGTGCCACCAGCCGTCCCCATGACGGACTGTACGAGCAGTACTTC	CATSRPHDGLYEQYF
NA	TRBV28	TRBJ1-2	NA	TGTGCCAGCAGGCTCCCCGCCTACAGGCCGGGGAGCTCTAACTATGGCTACACCTTC	CASRLPAYRPGSSNYGYTF
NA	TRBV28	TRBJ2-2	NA	TGTGCCAGCAGTTTATGGGGGAGCGGTACCGGGGAGCTGTTTTTT	CASSLWGSGTGELFF
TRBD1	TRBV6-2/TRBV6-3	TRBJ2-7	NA	TGTGCCAGCAGAACACCCGGGACAGGGAACTACGAGCAGTGCTTC	CASRTPGTGNYEQCF
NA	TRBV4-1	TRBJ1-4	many	TGCGCCAGCAGCCAAGATTTAGTTTGGGAGTCGGGTGAAAAACTGTTTTTT	CASSQDLVWESGEKLFF
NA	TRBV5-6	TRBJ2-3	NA	TGTGCCAGCAGCTTGTTTTCTCAGGGACGCACAGATACGCAGTATTTT	CASSLFSQGRTDTQYF
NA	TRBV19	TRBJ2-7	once	TGTGCCAGTAGTACCTCCCATTCGGTCCCAGCCCCCTACGAGCAGTACTTC	CASSTSHSVPAPYEQYF
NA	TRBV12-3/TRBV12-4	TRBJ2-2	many	TGTGCCAGCAGTTCCCGGGAACTGAACACCGGGGAGCTGTTTTTT	CASSSRELNTGELFF
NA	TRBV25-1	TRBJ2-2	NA	TGTGCCAGCACCCCGACAGCTATCACCGGGGAGCTGTTTTTT	CASTPTAITGELFF
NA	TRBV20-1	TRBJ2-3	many	TGCAGTGCCAGCGAGGACTCCGCAGATACGCAGTATTTT	CSASEDSADTQYF
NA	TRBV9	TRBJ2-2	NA	TGTGCCAGAAGAGAGGGGCAAACCGGGGAGCTGTTTTTT	CARREGQTGELFF
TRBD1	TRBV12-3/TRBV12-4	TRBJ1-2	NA	TGTGCCAGCAGCCAAGGACAGGGCTTCAACTATGGCTACACCTTC	CASSQGQGFNYGYTF
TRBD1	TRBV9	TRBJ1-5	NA	TGTGCCAGCAGCCATAGGGGTAGGACAGGGGCGCCCCTTAGCAATCAGCCCCAGCATTTT	CASSHRGRTGAPLSNQPQHF
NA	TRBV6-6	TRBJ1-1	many	TGTGCCAGCAGTCGGACGGGATCCACTGAAGCTTTCTTT	CASSRTGSTEAFF
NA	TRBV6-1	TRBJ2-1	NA	TGTGCCAGCAAATACAGGGAGGGGTACAATGAGCAGTTCTTC	CASKYREGYNEQFF
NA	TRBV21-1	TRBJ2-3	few	TGTGCCAGCCTCACAGATACGCAGTATTTT	CASLTDTQYF
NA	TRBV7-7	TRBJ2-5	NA	TGTGCCAGCAGCCTAACTAACCTCCAAGAGACCCAGTACTTC	CASSLTNLQETQYF